The 20 T cell receptor beta chains below all came from one sample that was sequenced in a study of T cell responses to AZD1222 COVID-19 vaccine. Libraries were prepared by immunoSEQ multiplex PCR; TCRdb keeps only in-frame clonotypes and omits some of them. Of some 150,000 clones in the sample, 90% to 95% were seen once. Specimen: peripheral blood, collected on day 0 of AZD1222 vaccination. The receptors come from an adult in good health.

The chain carries TRBV7-8 and TRBJ2-3, with 8 nucleotides matching TRBD1. Germline CDR1 SGHVS, CDR2 FQNEAQ. There are 15 residues in the CDR3. Trimming took 1 base from V and 5 from J; bases not matched to a gene: 5. In DNA form, the CDR3 reads TGTGCCAGCAGCTTAGGTCCAGGGGGCCAAGATACGCAGTATTTT. Translating gives CASSLGPGGQDTQYF.

The V gene is TRBV9, the J gene TRBJ1-2; D not resolved. With 0 bases removed from V and 5 bases from J, the gap between germline ends came to 8 bases. This CDR3 has 13 amino acids. Germline V gene sequence: CDR1 SGDLS, CDR2 YYNGEE. The CDR3 spells CASSVGDSYGYTF. DNA of the CDR3: TGTGCCAGCAGCGTAGGGGATTCTTATGGCTACACCTTC.

The chain joins TRBV18 to TRBJ2-1; TRBD2 agrees at 10 bases. Per germline, CDR1 KGHSH and CDR2 LQKENI. The junction had 5 bases not matched to a gene; V was cut back by 0 bases and J by 6 bases. CDR3 length: 16 residues. CDR3 loop: CASSPPERGGINEQFF. The CDR3 coding sequence is TGTGCCAGCTCACCACCGGAGCGGGGGGGCATCAATGAGCAGTTCTTC.

The CDR3 reads CASSLVAGTANSPLHF. The CDR3 region has the DNA TGTGCCAGCAGCTTAGTGGCCGGGACTGCAAATTCACCCCTCCACTTT. This chain connects TRBV7-9 to TRBJ1-6; tentatively, D is TRBD1 (5 bases). This CDR3 contains 16 residues. Germline V gene sequence: CDR1 SEHNR, CDR2 FQNEAQ (reference sequence). Trimming removed 1 base from V and 7 bases from J, with 14 bases in between.

The CDR3 region is CASSDTGGGYGYTF. CDR3 sequence (DNA): TGTGCCAGCAGCGATACAGGGGGCGGCTATGGCTACACCTTC. The rearrangement links TRBV7-9 to TRBJ1-2; 9 nucleotides align to TRBD1. The CDR3 has 14 residues. V shed 5 bases and J 4 bases; nucleotides not matched to a gene: 5. Germline CDR1 is SEHNR and CDR2 is FQNEAQ (reference sequence).

V usage is TRBV18 and J usage is TRBJ1-2, with 11 bases aligning to TRBD1. The CDR3 has 15 amino acids. Trimming removed 6 bases from V and 2 bases from J; junction bases left unmatched: 5. Germline CDR1 and CDR2: KGHSH and LQKENI. For the CDR3, the DNA is TGTGCCAGCTCTTCCGGACAGGGGGCGAACTATGGCTACACCTTC. This sequence encodes CASSSGQGANYGYTF.

J is TRBJ1-5 and V is TRBV5-5, with TRBD1 matching 7 bases. The CDR3 covers 13 residues. The junction had 2 bases not matched to a gene; V was cut back by 3 bases and J by 5 bases. CDR1 and CDR2 from the germline V gene are SGHKS and YYEKEE (reference sequence). The CDR3 loop reads CASSSQGDQPQHF. CDR3 in DNA: TGTGCCAGCAGCTCTCAGGGGGATCAGCCCCAGCATTTT.

As concerns this clone: Other DNA sequences in this sample translate to the same CDR3. The gene calls are TRBV18 and TRBJ1-2; TRBD1 agrees at 10 bases. This CDR3 contains 13 residues. The V segment lost 6 bases and the J segment 6 bases; nucleotides outside the gene matches: 4. The germline CDR1 and CDR2 sequences are KGHSH and LQKENI. The CDR3, as DNA: TGTGCCAGCTCCCTCGGGACAGGGGATGGCTACACCTTC. Translation gives CASSLGTGDGYTF. The variable domain in full, completed from reference TRBV18 and TRBJ1-2, reads NAGVMQNPRHLVRRRGQEARLRCSPMKGHSHVYWYRQLPEEGLKFMVYLQKENIIDESGMPKERFSAEFPKEGPSILRIQQVVRGDSAAYFCASSLGTGDGYTFGSGTRLTVV.

The chain has TRBV9 and TRBJ1-5, with D possibly TRBD1 on 6 matching bases. Trimming stripped 7 bases from V and 0 bases from J, with 14 bases between. Germline V gene sequence: CDR1 SGDLS, CDR2 YYNGEE. There are 15 residues in the CDR3. The CDR3 sequence is CASSQGGNSNQPQHF. CDR3 in DNA: TGTGCCAGCTCACAGGGAGGCAATAGCAATCAGCCCCAGCATTTT.

This sequence joins TRBV4-1 and TRBJ2-7, with D tentatively TRBD2 (5 bases). This CDR3 spans 14 amino acids. V lost 1 base and J lost 3, with 10 bases in between. Looked up from germline, CDR1 is MGHRA and CDR2 is YSYEKL. This chain's CDR3 is CASSQALDGYEQYF. CDR3 sequence (DNA): TGCGCCAGCAGCCAAGCACTAGACGGCTACGAGCAGTACTTC.

The gene calls are TRBV18 and TRBJ2-1; D unclear. The CDR3 consists of 12 residues. The germline V and J ends were trimmed by 2 bases and 6 bases, with 5 bases remaining between them. The V gene's germline CDR1 is KGHSH and CDR2 LQKENI. For the CDR3, the DNA is TGTGCCAGCTCACCAGACGGCAATGAGCAGTTCTTC. Translation: CASSPDGNEQFF.

This chain's CDR3 is CATSDSDTGELFF. The DNA for the CDR3 is TGTGCCACCAGTGACTCTGACACCGGGGAGCTGTTTTTT. This chain uses TRBV24-1 with TRBJ2-2; D call uncertain. This CDR3 comprises 13 residues. The germline V gene encodes CDR1 KGHDR and CDR2 SFDVKD. V was clipped by 4 bases and J by 3 bases, with 5 bases between them.

The chain joins TRBV5-6 to TRBJ1-4; tentative D call: TRBD1 (5 bases). Germline-derived CDR1 and CDR2 are SGHDT and YYEEEE. The ends were cut back, 4 bases at V and 4 bases at J, with 17 bases in the middle. This CDR3 contains 16 residues. The CDR3 loop is CASSPLRGQSNEKLFF. The DNA for the CDR3 is TGTGCCAGCAGCCCACTCCGAGGACAAAGTAATGAAAAACTGTTTTTT.

The chain links TRBV15 to TRBJ1-1; D is unclear. This CDR3 region has 12 residues. V gave up 0 bases and J gave up 10 bases, with 9 bases separating them. In germline, CDR1 is LNHNV, CDR2 YYDKDF (reference sequence). CDR3 DNA sequence: TGTGCCACCAGCAGAGACGGATTCAGAGCTTTCTTT. This encodes CATSRDGFRAFF. The variable domain in full, completed from reference TRBV15 and TRBJ1-1, reads DAMVIQNPRYQVTQFGKPVTLSCSQTLNHNVMYWYQQKSSQAPKLLFHYYDKDFNNEADTPDNFQSRRPNTSFCFLDIRSPGLGDTAMYLCATSRDGFRAFFGQGTRLTVV.

V gene TRBV7-9 combines with J gene TRBJ2-1, with 8 nucleotides matching TRBD2. Germline V CDR1 and CDR2: SEHNR, FQNEAQ (reference sequence). V was clipped by 5 bases and J by 4 bases; unmatched bases: 16. The length of the CDR3 is 18 residues. The CDR3 bases are TGTGCCAGCAGCCCCGGGGTAGCGGGACCGCGGGGATACAATGAGCAGTTCTTC. This codes for CASSPGVAGPRGYNEQFF.

The gene calls are TRBV5-1 and TRBJ1-5; D uncertain. V gave up 3 bases and J gave up 4 bases, with 8 bases separating them. Germline V gene lookup returns CDR1 SGHRS and CDR2 YFSETQ. The CDR3 runs to 13 residues. The chain's CDR3 is CASSSDGNQPQHF. The CDR3 DNA is TGCGCCAGCAGCTCCGACGGGAATCAGCCCCAGCATTTT. Full variable domain (rest looked up from reference TRBV5-1 and TRBJ1-5): KAGVTQTPRYLIKTRGQQVTLSCSPISGHRSVSWYQQTPGQGLQFLFEYFSETQRNKGNFPGRFSGRQFSNSRSEMNVSTLELGDSALYLCASSSDGNQPQHFGDGTRLSIL.

The rearrangement joins TRBV30 to TRBJ2-7; 9 bases map to TRBD2. Germline V gene lookup returns CDR1 GTSNPN and CDR2 SVGIG (reference sequence). The CDR3 sequence is 12 residues long. Trimming removed 7 bases from V and 2 bases from J; junction bases left unmatched: 3. CDR3 amino acids: CASSGEAYEQYF. In DNA form, the CDR3 reads TGTGCCTCTAGCGGGGAAGCCTACGAGCAGTACTTC.

This chain joins TRBV28 and TRBJ1-1; maybe TRBD1 (6 bases). The CDR3 length is 13 residues. CDR1 is MDHEN and CDR2 is SYDVKM in the germline V gene. The V gene lost 6 bases and the J gene lost 6 bases, with 14 bases spanning the gap. The CDR3 DNA reads TGTGCCAGCAGATTAACAGGGATCGCTGAAGCTTTCTTT. It is translated as CASRLTGIAEAFF.

Notes on this clone: One junction end disagrees with the germline gene, perhaps due to a read error. The CDR3, as DNA: TGTGCTAGCAGCGCCAGATACTACAATGAGCAGTTCTTC. It translates to CASSARYYNEQFF. The rearrangement uses TRBV7-7 and TRBJ2-1; no firm D call. This CDR3 contains 13 residues. Germline CDR1 SSHAT, CDR2 FNYEAQ (reference sequence).

V is TRBV5-1 and J is TRBJ2-7; maybe TRBD1 (5 bases). The CDR3 totals 12 residues. V lost 3 bases and J lost 4, with 8 bases in between. Germline V gene sequence: CDR1 SGHRS, CDR2 YFSETQ. The chain's CDR3 is CASSSQGYEQYF. In nucleotides, the CDR3 is TGCGCCAGCAGCTCTCAGGGATACGAGCAGTACTTC.